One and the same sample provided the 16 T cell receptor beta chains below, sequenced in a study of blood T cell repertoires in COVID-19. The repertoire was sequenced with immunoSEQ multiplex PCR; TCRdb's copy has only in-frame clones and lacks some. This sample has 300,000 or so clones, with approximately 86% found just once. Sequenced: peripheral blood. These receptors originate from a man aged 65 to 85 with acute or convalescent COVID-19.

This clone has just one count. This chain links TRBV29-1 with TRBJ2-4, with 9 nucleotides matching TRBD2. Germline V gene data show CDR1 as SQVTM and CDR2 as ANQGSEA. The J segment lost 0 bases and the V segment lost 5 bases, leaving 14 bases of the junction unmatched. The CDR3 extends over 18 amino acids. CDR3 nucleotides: TGCAGCGTTTTGGGCTCCGGGACTAGCACCTTAGCCAAAAACATTCAGTACTTC. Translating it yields CSVLGSGTSTLAKNIQYF. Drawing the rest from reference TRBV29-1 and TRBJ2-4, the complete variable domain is SAVISQKPSRDICQRGTSLTIQCQVDSQVTMMFWYRQQPGQSLTLIATANQGSEATYESGFVIDKFPISRPNLTFSTLTVSNMSPEDSSIYLCSVLGSGTSTLAKNIQYFGAGTRLSVL.

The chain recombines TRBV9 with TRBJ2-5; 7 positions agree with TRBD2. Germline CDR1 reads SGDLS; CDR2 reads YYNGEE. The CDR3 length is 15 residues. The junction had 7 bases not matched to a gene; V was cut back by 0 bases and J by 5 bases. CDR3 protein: CASSVEWRGRETQYF. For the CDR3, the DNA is TGTGCCAGCAGCGTAGAGTGGCGGGGGAGGGAGACCCAGTACTTC. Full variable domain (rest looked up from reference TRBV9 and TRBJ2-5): DSGVTQTPKHLITATGQRVTLRCSPRSGDLSVYWYQQSLDQGLQFLIQYYNGEERAKGNILERFSAQQFPDLHSELNLSSLELGDSALYFCASSVEWRGRETQYFGPGTRLLVL.

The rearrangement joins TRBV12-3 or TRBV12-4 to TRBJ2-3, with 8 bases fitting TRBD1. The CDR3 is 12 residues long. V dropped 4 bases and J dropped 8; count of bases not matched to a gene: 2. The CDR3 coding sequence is TGTGCCAGCAGTTCACAGGGGGGTACGCAGTATTTT. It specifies CASSSQGGTQYF.

In nucleotides, the CDR3 is TGTGCCAGCACATCGACAGGGCGCAGCAATCAGCCCCAGCATTTT. Translation: CASTSTGRSNQPQHF. This chain links TRBV6-5 with TRBJ1-5; 7 bases are shared with TRBD1. Germline CDR1 is MNHEY and CDR2 is SVGAGI. The CDR3 extends over 15 amino acids. Trimming took 7 bases from V and 1 from J; bases not matched to a gene: 7.

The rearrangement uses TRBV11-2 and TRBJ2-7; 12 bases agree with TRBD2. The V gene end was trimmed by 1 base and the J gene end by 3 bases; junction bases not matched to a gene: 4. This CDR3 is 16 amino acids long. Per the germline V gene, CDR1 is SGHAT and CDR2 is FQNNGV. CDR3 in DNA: TGTGCCAGCAGCTTAGCCCCTAGCGGGAGGGGCTACGAGCAGTACTTC. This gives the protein CASSLAPSGRGYEQYF.

DNA of the CDR3: TGTGCCAGCACGACCGACAGGAAGGGGGTCGGGGAGCTGTTTTTT. Encoded protein: CASTTDRKGVGELFF. V usage is TRBV7-9 and J usage is TRBJ2-2; a possible D gene is TRBD1 (6 bases). The V gene's germline CDR1 is SEHNR and CDR2 FQNEAQ (reference sequence). The V gene lost 7 bases and the J gene lost 7 bases, with 19 bases spanning the gap. This CDR3 is 15 amino acids long.

The CDR3 sequence: CASRTSADEQFF. The DNA for the CDR3 is TGCGCCAGCAGGACTAGCGCGGATGAGCAGTTCTTC. The rearrangement uses TRBV4-3 and TRBJ2-1; 8 bases match TRBD2. The CDR3 has 12 amino acids. The V and J ends lost 6 bases and 8 bases, in that order; junction bases with no gene match: 3. The germline V gene encodes CDR1 LGHNA and CDR2 YSLEER.

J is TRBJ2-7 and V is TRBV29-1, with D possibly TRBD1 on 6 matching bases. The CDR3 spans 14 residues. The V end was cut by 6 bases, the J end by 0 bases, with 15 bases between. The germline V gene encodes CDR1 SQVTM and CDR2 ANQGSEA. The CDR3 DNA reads TGCAGCGTGAAGTCACCGGACAGCTCCTACGAGCAGTACTTC. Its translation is CSVKSPDSSYEQYF.

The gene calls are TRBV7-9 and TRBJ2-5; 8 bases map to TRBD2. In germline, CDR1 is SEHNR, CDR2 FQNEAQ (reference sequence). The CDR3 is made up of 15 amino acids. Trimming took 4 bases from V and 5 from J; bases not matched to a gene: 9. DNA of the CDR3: TGTGCCAGCAGCTCAACAGGACTAGCTTCTGAGACCCAGTACTTC. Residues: CASSSTGLASETQYF.

CDR3 loop: CAWRRVERNNSPLHF. The CDR3, as DNA: TGTGCCTGGAGACGAGTGGAGAGGAATAATTCACCCCTCCACTTT. The chain employs TRBV30 and TRBJ1-6; D unresolved. The V gene's germline CDR1 is GTSNPN and CDR2 SVGIG (reference sequence). This CDR3 is 15 amino acids long. Trimming shortened V by 3 bases and J by 5 bases, and 14 bases separated the two germline ends.

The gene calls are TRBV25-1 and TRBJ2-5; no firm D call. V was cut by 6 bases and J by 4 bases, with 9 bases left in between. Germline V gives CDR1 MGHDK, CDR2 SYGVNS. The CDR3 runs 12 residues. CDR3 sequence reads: CASRSAGETQYF. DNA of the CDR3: TGTGCCAGCAGATCGGCAGGAGAGACCCAGTACTTC.

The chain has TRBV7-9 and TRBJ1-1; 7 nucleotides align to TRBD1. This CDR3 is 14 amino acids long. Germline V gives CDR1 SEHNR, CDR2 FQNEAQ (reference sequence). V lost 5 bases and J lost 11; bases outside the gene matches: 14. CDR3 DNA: TGTGCCAGCAGCAGAGAACAGGGGCATTTGGGCGCTTTCTTT. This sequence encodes CASSREQGHLGAFF.

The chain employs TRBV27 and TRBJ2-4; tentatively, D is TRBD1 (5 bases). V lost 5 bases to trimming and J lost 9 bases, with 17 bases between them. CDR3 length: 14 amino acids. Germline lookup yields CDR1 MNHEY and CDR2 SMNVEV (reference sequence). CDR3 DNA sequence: TGTGCCAGCAGTCCAGGGTCCTCCATAAGCATTCAGTACTTC. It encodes CASSPGSSISIQYF.

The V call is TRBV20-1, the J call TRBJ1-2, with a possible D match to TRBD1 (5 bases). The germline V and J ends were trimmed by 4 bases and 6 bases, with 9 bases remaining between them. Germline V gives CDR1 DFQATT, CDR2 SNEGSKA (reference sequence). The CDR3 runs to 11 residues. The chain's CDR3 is CSATGDNGYTF. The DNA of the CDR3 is TGCAGTGCTACGGGGGATAATGGCTACACCTTC.

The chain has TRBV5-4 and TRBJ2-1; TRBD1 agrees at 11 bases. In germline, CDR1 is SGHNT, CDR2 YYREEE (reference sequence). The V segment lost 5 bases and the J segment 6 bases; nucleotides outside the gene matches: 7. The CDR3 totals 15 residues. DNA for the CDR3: TGTGCCAGCAGTCCCGGGACAGGGGGACTCAATGAGCAGTTCTTC. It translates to CASSPGTGGLNEQFF.

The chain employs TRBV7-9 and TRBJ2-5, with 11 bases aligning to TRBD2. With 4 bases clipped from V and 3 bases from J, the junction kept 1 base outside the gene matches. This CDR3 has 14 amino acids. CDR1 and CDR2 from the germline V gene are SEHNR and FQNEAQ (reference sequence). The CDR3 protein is CASSSGLAEETQYF. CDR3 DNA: TGTGCCAGCAGCTCGGGACTAGCGGAAGAGACCCAGTACTTC.